This TCR beta chain comes out of a study of blood T cell repertoires in COVID-19. Turning to the study itself: Italy, Spain and the United States were the sources of the convalescent and acute COVID-19 samples. PBMCs, B-cell-depleted T cells, or T cells provided the cDNA or gDNA that made up the material.

In germline, CDR1 is MNHEY, CDR2 SVGAGI. There are 13 residues in the CDR3. Trimming removed 7 bases from V and 3 bases from J; junction bases left unmatched: 3. In the original processing: Reference gene primer amplification gave nucleated cell count estimates. Assay used: immunoSEQ multiplex PCR; TCRdb lists only in-frame clones, some missing. D and trimming were read from the DNA, whereas the V and J calls and clone size are those reported in that table. This table has under 200,000 clones, roughly four fifths appearing once. The TCR sequence derives from a middle-aged woman with acute or convalescent COVID-19. The rearrangement joins TRBV6-5 to TRBJ2-5; 9 bases fit TRBD2. Sequencing used peripheral blood. The CDR3 reads CASKSSGKETQYF. CDR3 coding DNA: TGTGCCAGCAAATCTAGCGGGAAAGAGACCCAGTACTTC.